The 20 T cell receptor beta chains below were found in one sample sequenced in a study of T-cell memory formation after mild COVID-19. TCRdb reprocessed the 5' RACE reads with MiXCR, giving one entry per CDR3 protein. The table has roughly 400,000 distinct CDR3 sequences, more than 15% seen once. The sequencing sample was made of PBMCs or a T cell subset sorted from them (not recorded which). The receptors come from a man aged 18-30 years who had mild COVID-19 (a few samples of this study predate the infection). Cell type and time point are not known.

In its sample, this clonotype was seen a few times. V gene TRBV6-2 or TRBV6-3 combines with J gene TRBJ2-1; 7 bases align to TRBD2. Germline-derived CDR1 and CDR2 are MNHEY and SVGEGT. This CDR3 region has 16 residues. V trimming: 7 bases; J trimming: 2 bases; junction bases outside the gene matches: 11. The CDR3 spells CASTTLAGVTYNEQFF. The CDR3 nucleotides are TGTGCCAGCACCACCCTCGCGGGGGTAACCTACAATGAGCAGTTCTTC.

Remarks on this clonotype: One end of the junction is discordant with germline, which a read error may explain. The chain links TRBV7-6 to TRBJ1-3; TRBD1 agrees at 10 bases. Germline CDR1 and CDR2: SGHVS and FNYEAQ. CDR3 length equals 17 residues. The CDR3 coding sequence is TGTGCCAGCAGCATAGCGCCGGGACAGGGGTCTGGTAACACCATATATTTT. Translated, it gives CASSIAPGQGSGNTIYF.

The rearrangement uses TRBV6-2 or TRBV6-3 and TRBJ2-7, with a tentative D call TRBD1 (6 bases). This CDR3 spans 15 amino acids. Germline CDR1 and CDR2: MNHEY and SVGEGT. Trimming left V 2 bases short and J 4 bases short, with 15 bases between. The CDR3 spells CASSYVPAGEYEQYV. The DNA of the CDR3 is TGTGCCAGCAGTTACGTTCCGGCAGGGGAATACGAGCAGTACGTC.

This clonotype has only a few counts. V and J are TRBV7-2 and TRBJ2-5, with a possible D match to TRBD1 (6 bases). This CDR3 has 14 residues. Germline CDR1 is SGHTA and CDR2 is FQGNSA. V lost 0 bases, J lost 5 bases, and 10 bases lay in between. The CDR3 region has the DNA TGTGCCAGCAGCTTAGCGGGGGCAGTGGAGACCCAGTACTTC. It specifies CASSLAGAVETQYF.

This clonotype was counted only a few times. The V call is TRBV7-6, the J call TRBJ1-5; no clear D gene. Trimming cost V 3 bases and J 6 bases, with 21 bases left between them. This CDR3 is 17 amino acids long. CDR1 and CDR2 (germline): SGHVS, FNYEAQ. CDR3 sequence: CASSFRPPGSDGQPQHF. The CDR3 DNA reads TGTGCCAGCAGCTTTAGACCCCCCGGGAGTGACGGTCAGCCCCAGCATTTT.

V gene TRBV7-2 combines with J gene TRBJ2-7; no firm D call. Germline CDR1 and CDR2: SGHTA and FQGNSA. The CDR3 totals 13 residues. V lost 4 bases, J lost 3 bases, and 10 bases lay in between. CDR3 sequence reads: CASSSRHSYEQYF. The CDR3 DNA reads as TGTGCCAGCAGCTCCCGCCACAGCTACGAGCAGTACTTC.

At least ten counts were recorded for this clonotype. The chain uses TRBV6-5 and TRBJ2-7, with D possibly called TRBD1 or TRBD2 (6 bases each). The V and J ends lost 0 bases and 0 bases respectively, with 15 bases between them. Germline-derived CDR1 and CDR2 are MNHEY and SVGAGI. The CDR3 extends over 17 amino acids. The CDR3 here is CASSYSMPGAFSYEQYF. The CDR3 DNA sequence: TGTGCCAGCAGTTACTCGATGCCGGGGGCTTTCTCCTACGAGCAGTACTTC.

The chain employs TRBV11-2 and TRBJ2-1, with 7 bases aligning to TRBD2. V trimming: 5 bases; J trimming: 7 bases; junction bases outside the gene matches: 8. The CDR3 spans 14 residues. Germline-derived CDR1 and CDR2 are SGHAT and FQNNGV. The DNA of the CDR3 is TGTGCCAGCAGCCTGCGGCGGGAGTTGAATGAGCAGTTCTTC. Protein product: CASSLRRELNEQFF.

The sample holds a few counts of this clonotype. J is TRBJ2-7 and V is TRBV12-3 or TRBV12-4; D is tentatively TRBD1 or TRBD2 (7 bases each). The CDR3 has 19 amino acids. V gave up 5 bases and J gave up 0 bases, with 26 bases separating them. The CDR3 loop reads CASSPRGGGLTPSSYEQYF. CDR3 bases: TGTGCCAGCAGTCCCCGGGGAGGGGGCTTAACCCCGAGCTCCTACGAGCAGTACTTC.

The gene calls are TRBV7-2 and TRBJ1-2, with D possibly matching TRBD1 (5 bases). CDR1 is SGHTA and CDR2 is FQGNSA in the germline V gene. The CDR3 totals 15 residues. V lost 5 bases and J lost 4, with 17 bases in between. CDR3 residues: CASSRPEGRSYGYTF. The CDR3 region has the DNA TGTGCCAGCAGCCGACCCGAGGGACGCTCCTATGGCTACACCTTC.

The rearrangement uses TRBV7-6 and TRBJ2-7; D uncertain. CDR1 and CDR2 (germline): SGHVS, FNYEAQ. V lost 0 bases and J lost 7, with 13 bases in between. This CDR3 is built from 14 residues. The DNA for the CDR3 is TGTGCCAGCAGCTTAGCGCAAGGGTCCTGGGAGCAGTACTTC. Its translation is CASSLAQGSWEQYF.

V usage is TRBV7-8 and J usage is TRBJ2-1; no reliable D call. The CDR3 is 13 residues long. With 5 bases removed from V and 6 bases from J, the gap between germline ends came to 11 bases. Germline V gene sequence: CDR1 SGHVS, CDR2 FQNEAQ. In nucleotides, the CDR3 is TGTGCCAGCAGCCCAGCTAGGCTCAATGAGCAGTTCTTC. Translation: CASSPARLNEQFF.

The genes are TRBV30 and TRBJ1-6; no reliable D call. Between the trimmed V and J ends, which lost 3 bases and 2 bases, there was a span of 11 bases. CDR3 length equals 15 residues. Per germline, CDR1 GTSNPN and CDR2 SVGIG (reference sequence). The DNA of the CDR3 is TGTGCCTGGAGGGTCGGCGGAGCCTATAATTCACCCCTCCACTTT. It is translated as CAWRVGGAYNSPLHF.

This clonotype was counted only a few times. The rearrangement joins TRBV2 to TRBJ1-1; D remains ambiguous. Germline CDR1 SNHLY, CDR2 FYNNEI. V was clipped by 2 bases and J by 10 bases, with 14 bases between them. The CDR3 is 13 amino acids. Here the CDR3 reads CASSERWAERAFF. The CDR3 DNA follows: TGTGCCAGCAGTGAAAGGTGGGCAGAGCGAGCTTTCTTT.

In this sample, this clonotype turned up a few times. J is TRBJ2-7 and V is TRBV20-1; D gene uncertain. With 3 bases removed from V and 0 bases from J, the gap between germline ends came to 3 bases. Germline V lookup: CDR1 DFQATT, CDR2 SNEGSKA (reference sequence). The CDR3 spans 11 residues. The CDR3 loop is CSARTSYEQYV. CDR3 sequence (DNA): TGCAGTGCTAGGACCTCCTACGAGCAGTACGTC.

This clonotype was observed a handful of times. V and J are TRBV20-1 and TRBJ1-6; a weak D match, TRBD1 (5 bases). CDR3 length: 13 residues. CDR1 and CDR2 (germline): DFQATT, SNEGSKA (reference sequence). Trimming stripped 4 bases from V and 7 bases from J, with 11 bases between. The CDR3 DNA is TGCAGTGCTATGGGACCTCGGAATTCACCCCTCCACTTT. This sequence encodes CSAMGPRNSPLHF.

The rearrangement uses TRBV10-3 and TRBJ1-2, with D possibly matching TRBD1 (6 bases). Trimming removed 0 bases at V and 7 bases at J, with 18 bases between. The CDR3 has 16 residues. CDR1 and CDR2 from the germline V gene are ENHRY and SYGVKD. The CDR3 region is CAISESGQTDSGGYTF. CDR3 sequence (DNA): TGTGCCATCAGTGAGTCTGGGCAGACGGACAGCGGTGGCTACACCTTC.

The chain links TRBV7-3 to TRBJ1-1; TRBD1 agrees at 9 bases. After removal of 5 bases from V and 5 bases from J, the junction contained 3 bases not matched to a gene. Looked up from germline, CDR1 is SGHTA and CDR2 is FQGTGA. The CDR3 is made up of 13 amino acids. CDR3 residues: CASSTGQGTEAFF. In DNA form, the CDR3 reads TGTGCCAGCAGCACTGGACAGGGGACTGAAGCTTTCTTT.

This clonotype was counted only a few times. This sequence joins TRBV5-1 and TRBJ1-4; D is undetermined. CDR3 length: 16 amino acids. V lost 3 bases and J lost 8, with 20 bases in between. Germline V gives CDR1 SGHRS, CDR2 YFSETQ. The CDR3 protein is CASSSIGPPLGEKLFF. CDR3 in DNA: TGCGCCAGCAGCTCTATAGGACCACCCCTAGGGGAAAAACTGTTTTTT.

This clonotype was observed a handful of times. As DNA, the CDR3 is TGTGCCAGCAGGCGGGGCGGGGGTATTGCGGACGAGCAGTACTTC. This gives the protein CASRRGGGIADEQYF. The chain combines TRBV7-9 with TRBJ2-7; 7 positions match TRBD2. This CDR3 contains 15 residues. The V gene's germline CDR1 is SEHNR and CDR2 FQNEAQ (reference sequence). V lost 6 bases and J lost 5; bases outside the gene matches: 13.